The text below deals with one T cell receptor (beta chain). The antigen is not known. Germline loops: CDR1 PRHDT, CDR2 FYEKMQ (reference sequence). V lost 2 bases to trimming and J lost 4 bases, with 6 bases between them. The CDR3 length is 12 residues. This sample stems from a study of T cell repertoires in cytomegalovirus infection. TCRdb redid the calling of the reads with MiXCR, one entry per CDR3 protein. The table records 230,000 or so distinct CDR3 sequences, around two fifths of them present only once. The sequence derives from a human donor in good health (CMV status not recorded). Some clones in this sample may be carry-over from other donors' samples. The rearrangement links TRBV13 to TRBJ2-7; unclear D gene. The sequencing here drew on CD8+ T cells from cultured PBMCs, taken from culture after CMV antigen stimulation. CDR3 region: CASSLQRYEQYF. DNA of the CDR3: TGTGCCAGCAGCTTACAGCGATACGAGCAGTACTTC.